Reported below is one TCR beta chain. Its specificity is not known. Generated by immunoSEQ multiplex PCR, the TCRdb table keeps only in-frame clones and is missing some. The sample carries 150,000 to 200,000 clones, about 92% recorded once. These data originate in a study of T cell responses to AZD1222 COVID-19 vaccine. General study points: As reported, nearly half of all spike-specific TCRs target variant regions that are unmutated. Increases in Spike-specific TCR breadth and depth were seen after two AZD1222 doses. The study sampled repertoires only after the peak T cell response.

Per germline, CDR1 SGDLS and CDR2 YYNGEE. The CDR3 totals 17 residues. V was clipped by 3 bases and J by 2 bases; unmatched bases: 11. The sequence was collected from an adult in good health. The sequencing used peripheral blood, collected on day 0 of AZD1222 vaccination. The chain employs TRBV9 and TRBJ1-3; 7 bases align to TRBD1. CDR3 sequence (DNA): TGTGCCAGCAGCGCCCAGTCCAGGGGGTCAACTGGAAACACCATATATTTT. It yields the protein CASSAQSRGSTGNTIYF.